This T cell receptor beta chain appears in the sequencing data of a study of T cells in Graves' hyperthyroidism and ophthalmopathy. Study in general: Any treatment followed the collection of peripheral blood at initial diagnosis. Study-wide results and caveats: Clonotypes that were expanded in thyroid above 0.001 mostly appeared in blood too.

Each patient was aged 18 to 65 and had newly diagnosed hyperthyroidism of under 2 months' duration. The PBMCs had their origin in less than 13 ml of fresh peripheral blood. Researchers amplified the TCR beta CDR3 regions from RNA transcripts. Using the HTBI primer set, a first-round RT-PCR was run on the TCR CDR3. TCRdb re-called the multiplex PCR reads through MiXCR, storing one row per CDR3 protein. This sample has approximately 100,000 distinct CDR3 sequences, with less than 55% found just once. About this clonotype itself: The antigen remains unidentified. An end of the junction does not agree with germline; a read error may underlie this.

The CDR3 contains 14 residues. Germline CDR1 is SGHTA and CDR2 is FQGNSA. The chain employs TRBV7-2 and TRBJ2-3, with TRBD2 as a possible D gene (5 bases). This TCR was sampled from a man aged 40-49 years with Graves' hyperthyroidism. Sample: blood. The CDR3 sequence: CASSRRDYTDTQCF. CDR3 nucleotides: TGTGCCAGCAGCCGACGGGATTACACTGATACGCAGTGTTTT.